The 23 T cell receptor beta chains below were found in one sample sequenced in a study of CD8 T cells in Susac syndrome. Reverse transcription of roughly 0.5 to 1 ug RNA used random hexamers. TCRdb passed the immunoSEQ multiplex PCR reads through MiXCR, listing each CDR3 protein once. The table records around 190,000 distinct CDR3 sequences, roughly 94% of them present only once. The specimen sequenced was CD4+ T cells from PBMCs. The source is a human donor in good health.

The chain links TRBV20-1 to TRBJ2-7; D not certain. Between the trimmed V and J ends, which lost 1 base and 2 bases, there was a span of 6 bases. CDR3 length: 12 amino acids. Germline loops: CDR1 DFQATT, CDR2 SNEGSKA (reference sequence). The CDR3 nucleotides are TGCAGTGCTAGAGCGGAGACCTACGAGCAGTACTTC. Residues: CSARAETYEQYF.

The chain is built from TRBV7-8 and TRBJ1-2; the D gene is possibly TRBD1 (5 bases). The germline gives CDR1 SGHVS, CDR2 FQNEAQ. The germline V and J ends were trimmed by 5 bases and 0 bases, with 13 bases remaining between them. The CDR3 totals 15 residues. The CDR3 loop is CASSTRGRANYGYTF. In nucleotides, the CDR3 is TGTGCCAGCAGCACGAGGGGCAGAGCTAACTATGGCTACACCTTC.

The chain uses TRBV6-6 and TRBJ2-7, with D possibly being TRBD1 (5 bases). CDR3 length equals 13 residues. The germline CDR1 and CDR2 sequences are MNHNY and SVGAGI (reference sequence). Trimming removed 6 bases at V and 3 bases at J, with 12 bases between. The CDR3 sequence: CASSLDTYYEQYF. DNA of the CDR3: TGTGCCAGCAGCTTGGACACATACTACGAGCAGTACTTC.

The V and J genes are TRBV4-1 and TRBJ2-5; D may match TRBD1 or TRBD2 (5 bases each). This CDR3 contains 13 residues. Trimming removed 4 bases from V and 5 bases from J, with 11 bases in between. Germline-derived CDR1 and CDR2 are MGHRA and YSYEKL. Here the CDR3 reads CASSLFWGETQYF. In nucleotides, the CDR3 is TGCGCCAGCAGCCTCTTTTGGGGGGAGACCCAGTACTTC.

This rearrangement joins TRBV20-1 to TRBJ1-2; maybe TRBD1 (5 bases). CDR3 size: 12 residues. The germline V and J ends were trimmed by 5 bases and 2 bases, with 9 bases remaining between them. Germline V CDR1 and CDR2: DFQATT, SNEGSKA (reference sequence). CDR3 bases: TGCAGTGCTCCAGACAGCAACTATGGCTACACCTTC. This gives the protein CSAPDSNYGYTF.

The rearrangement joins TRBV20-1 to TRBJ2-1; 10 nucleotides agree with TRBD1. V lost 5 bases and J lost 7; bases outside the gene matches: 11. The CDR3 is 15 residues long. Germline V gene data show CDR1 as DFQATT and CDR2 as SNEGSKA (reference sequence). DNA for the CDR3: TGCAGTGCTCTCCGGGACAGGGGCCGTGGGAATGAGCAGTTCTTC. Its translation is CSALRDRGRGNEQFF.

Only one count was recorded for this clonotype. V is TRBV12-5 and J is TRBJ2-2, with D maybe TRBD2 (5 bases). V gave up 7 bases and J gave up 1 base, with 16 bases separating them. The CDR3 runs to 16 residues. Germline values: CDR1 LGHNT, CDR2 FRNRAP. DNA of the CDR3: TGTGCTAGTGACCCAGACGGGGTTGGGAACACCGGGGAGCTGTTTTTT. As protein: CASDPDGVGNTGELFF.

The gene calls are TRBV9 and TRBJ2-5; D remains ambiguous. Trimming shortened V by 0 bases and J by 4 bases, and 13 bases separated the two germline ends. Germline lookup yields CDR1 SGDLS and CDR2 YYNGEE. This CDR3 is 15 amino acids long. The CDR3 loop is CASSVAARPGETQYF. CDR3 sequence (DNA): TGTGCCAGCAGCGTAGCGGCCCGACCGGGAGAGACCCAGTACTTC.

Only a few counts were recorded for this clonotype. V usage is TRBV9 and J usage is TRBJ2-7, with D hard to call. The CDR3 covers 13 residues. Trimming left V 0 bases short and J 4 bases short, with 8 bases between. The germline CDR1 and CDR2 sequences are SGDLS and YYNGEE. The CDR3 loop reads CASSVAGSYEQYF. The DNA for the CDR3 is TGTGCCAGCAGCGTAGCTGGTAGTTACGAGCAGTACTTC.

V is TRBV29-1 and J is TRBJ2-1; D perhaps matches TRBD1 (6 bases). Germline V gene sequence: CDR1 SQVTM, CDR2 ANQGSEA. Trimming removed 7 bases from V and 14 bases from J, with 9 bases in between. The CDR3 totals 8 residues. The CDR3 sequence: CSEDSEFF. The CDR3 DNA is TGCAGCGAGGACAGCGAGTTCTTC.

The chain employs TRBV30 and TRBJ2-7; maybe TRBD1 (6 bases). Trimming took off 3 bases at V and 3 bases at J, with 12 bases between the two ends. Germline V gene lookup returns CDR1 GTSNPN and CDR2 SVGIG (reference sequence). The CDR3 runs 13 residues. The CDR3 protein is CAWREDSFYEQYF. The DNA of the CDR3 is TGTGCCTGGAGGGAGGACAGTTTCTACGAGCAGTACTTC. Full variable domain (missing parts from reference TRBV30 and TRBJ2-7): SQTIHQWPATLVQPVGSPLSLECTVEGTSNPNLYWYRQAAGRGLQLLFYSVGIGQISSEVPQNLSASRPQDRQFILSSKKLLLSDSGFYLCAWREDSFYEQYFGPGTRLTVT.

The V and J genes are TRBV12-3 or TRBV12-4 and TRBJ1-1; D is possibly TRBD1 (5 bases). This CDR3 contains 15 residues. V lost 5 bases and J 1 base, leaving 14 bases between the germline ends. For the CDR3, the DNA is TGTGCCAGCAGTCTCGAGGGGTCGGGGAACACTGAAGCTTTCTTT. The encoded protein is CASSLEGSGNTEAFF.

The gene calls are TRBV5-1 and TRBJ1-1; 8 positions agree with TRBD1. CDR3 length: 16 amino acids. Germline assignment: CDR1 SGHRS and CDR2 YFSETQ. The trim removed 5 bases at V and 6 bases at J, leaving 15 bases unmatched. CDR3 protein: CASRTTGQGSFAEAFF. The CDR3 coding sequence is TGCGCCAGCAGGACCACCGGACAGGGAAGTTTCGCTGAAGCTTTCTTT.

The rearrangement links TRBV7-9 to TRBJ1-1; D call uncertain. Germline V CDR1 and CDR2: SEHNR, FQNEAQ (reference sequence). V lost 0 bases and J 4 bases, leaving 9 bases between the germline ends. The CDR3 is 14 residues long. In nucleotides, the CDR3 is TGTGCCAGCAGCTTAGCGCTATTGAGCACTGAAGCTTTCTTT. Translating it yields CASSLALLSTEAFF.

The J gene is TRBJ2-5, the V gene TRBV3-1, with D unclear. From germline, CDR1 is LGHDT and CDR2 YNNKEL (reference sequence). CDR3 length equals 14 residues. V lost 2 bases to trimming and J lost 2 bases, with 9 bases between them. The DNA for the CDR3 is TGTGCCAGCAGCCAACGCCGGATGCAAGAGACCCAGTACTTC. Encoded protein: CASSQRRMQETQYF.

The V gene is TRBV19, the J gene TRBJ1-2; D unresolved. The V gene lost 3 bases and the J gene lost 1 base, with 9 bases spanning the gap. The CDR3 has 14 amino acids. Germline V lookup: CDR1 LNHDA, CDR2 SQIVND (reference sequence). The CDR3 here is CASSIRQDNYGYTF. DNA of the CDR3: TGTGCCAGTAGTATTCGGCAGGATAACTATGGCTACACCTTC.

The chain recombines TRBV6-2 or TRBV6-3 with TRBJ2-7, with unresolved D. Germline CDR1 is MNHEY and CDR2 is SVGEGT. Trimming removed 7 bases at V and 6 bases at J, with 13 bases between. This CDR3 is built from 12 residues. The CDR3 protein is CASTQTVGEQYF. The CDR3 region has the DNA TGTGCCAGCACTCAAACGGTCGGCGAGCAGTACTTC.

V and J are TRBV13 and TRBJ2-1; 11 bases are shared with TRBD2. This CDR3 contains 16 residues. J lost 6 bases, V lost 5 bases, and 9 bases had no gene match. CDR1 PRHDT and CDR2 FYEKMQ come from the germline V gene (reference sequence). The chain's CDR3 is CASSDQTSGNGNEQFF. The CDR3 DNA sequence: TGTGCCAGCAGCGACCAGACTAGCGGGAATGGCAATGAGCAGTTCTTC.

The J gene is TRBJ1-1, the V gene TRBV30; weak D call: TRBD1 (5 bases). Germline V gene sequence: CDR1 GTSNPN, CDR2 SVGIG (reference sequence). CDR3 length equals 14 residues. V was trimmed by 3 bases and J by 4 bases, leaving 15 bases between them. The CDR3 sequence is CAWREPMGVTEAFF. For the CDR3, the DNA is TGTGCCTGGAGAGAGCCGATGGGGGTCACTGAAGCTTTCTTT.

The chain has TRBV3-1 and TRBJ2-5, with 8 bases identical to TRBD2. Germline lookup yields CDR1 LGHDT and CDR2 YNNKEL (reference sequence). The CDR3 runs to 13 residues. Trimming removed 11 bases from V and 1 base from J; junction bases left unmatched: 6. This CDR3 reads CACERESQETQYF. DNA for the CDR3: TGTGCCTGCGAGCGGGAGAGCCAAGAGACCCAGTACTTC.

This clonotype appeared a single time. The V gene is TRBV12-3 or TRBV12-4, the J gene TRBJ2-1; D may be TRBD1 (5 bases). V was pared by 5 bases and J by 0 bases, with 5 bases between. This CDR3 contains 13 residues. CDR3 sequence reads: CASSGASYNEQFF. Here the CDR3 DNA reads TGTGCCAGCAGTGGGGCCTCCTACAATGAGCAGTTCTTC.

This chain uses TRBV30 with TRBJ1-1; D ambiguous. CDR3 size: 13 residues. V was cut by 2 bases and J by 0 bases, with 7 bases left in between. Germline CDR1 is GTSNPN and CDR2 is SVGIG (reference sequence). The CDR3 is CAWSLGMNTEAFF. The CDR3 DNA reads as TGTGCCTGGAGTCTGGGAATGAACACTGAAGCTTTCTTT.

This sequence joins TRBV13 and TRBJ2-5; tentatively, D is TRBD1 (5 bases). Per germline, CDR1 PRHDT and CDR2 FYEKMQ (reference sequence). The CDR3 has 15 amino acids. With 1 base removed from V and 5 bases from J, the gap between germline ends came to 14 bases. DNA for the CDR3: TGTGCCAGCAGCTTAGCCGGCAGGGCAACTGAGACCCAGTACTTC. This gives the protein CASSLAGRATETQYF.